Below, one T cell receptor beta chain is given with its context. This clone came up once. Its antigen has not been determined. Per-base quality was not reported, and no clone a single base away is much larger than it. In the prospective study, participants were roughly 18 to 100 years old, resided in under 30 geographic areas of the United States, and were enrolled through a virtual design. In the prospective study, participants were assigned to cohorts based on the clinical history participants reported in a screening survey and a study questionnaire. Each participant in the prospective study had whole blood, serum and a nasopharyngeal or oropharyngeal swab collected by mobile phlebotomists. Over a roughly 2-month period, participants in the prospective study had the option of providing additional blood draws and questionnaires. Blood samples from the prospective study were shipped frozen or at room temperature prior to DNA extraction.

The immunoSEQ Assay, a bias-controlled multiplex PCR, was used to amplify TCRbeta CDR3 regions from genomic DNA. The original pipeline was this. The number of nucleated cells in each sample was estimated from the amplification of reference gene primers within the assay. To quantify the absolute abundance of each unique TCRbeta CDR3 rearrangement, sequence reads were collapsed and filtered. For each sample, productive Simpson clonality was calculated as the square root of Simpson's diversity index over productive rearrangements. TCRdb carries this immuneACCESS record with in-frame sequences only. Its versions omit some clonotypes, under half of them owing to an unresolved V gene in the studies checked, with the rest unexplained. D and trimming were read from the DNA, whereas the V and J calls and clone size are those reported in that table. Across this sample there are almost 400,000 clones, with approximately 88% seen only once. The top ten clonotypes cover approximately 0.96% of the sample.

This entry is derived from a study of blood T cell repertoires in COVID-19 (TCRdb year 2020). Study-level background: Collaborator samples came from the United States, Italy and Spain and covered acute and convalescent phases of COVID-19. Where HLA class I and class II types were available, the types were taken from metadata supplied by the sample provider, not from assay-based typing. The material from the prospective study consisted of cDNA or gDNA derived from T cells, B-cell-depleted T cells, or PBMCs. The dataset comprised deeply sampled blood TCRbeta repertoires from subjects exposed to, actively infected with, or recovered from COVID-19. Samples were obtained from the ongoing ImmuneRACE study (first 160 participants) and from 950 to 1,500 subjects provided by 6 global collaborators. A de-identified subject ID, COVID-19 status, age in years and sex were almost always included in the sample metadata. The repertoires were made available in a free public database intended to serve as a resource for research on the immune response to SARS-CoV-2.

The study at large found these results: The quantity of clinical and demographic metadata differed by source and by participant and was supplied without curation.

V loses 5 bases, J loses 4 bases, and the germline ends lie 14 bases apart. CDR1 and CDR2 were assigned from the germline V gene (reference sequence) as SEHNR and FQNEAQ. Its CDR3 holds 14 amino acids, cysteine through phenylalanine. Only the CDR3 region is kept as DNA, spanning 42 bases read in frame from base 1. Sequencing used PBMCs or T cells enriched from blood (not recorded which). Recombination linked TRBV7-9 to TRBJ1-1, with TRBD1 as a weak D call on 6 bases. The sequence came from a woman in her twenties or thirties with acute COVID-19. CDR3 region: CASSLQQGATEAFF. The nucleotides are TGTGCCAGCAGCCTTCAACAGGGTGCCACTGAAGCTTTCTTT.